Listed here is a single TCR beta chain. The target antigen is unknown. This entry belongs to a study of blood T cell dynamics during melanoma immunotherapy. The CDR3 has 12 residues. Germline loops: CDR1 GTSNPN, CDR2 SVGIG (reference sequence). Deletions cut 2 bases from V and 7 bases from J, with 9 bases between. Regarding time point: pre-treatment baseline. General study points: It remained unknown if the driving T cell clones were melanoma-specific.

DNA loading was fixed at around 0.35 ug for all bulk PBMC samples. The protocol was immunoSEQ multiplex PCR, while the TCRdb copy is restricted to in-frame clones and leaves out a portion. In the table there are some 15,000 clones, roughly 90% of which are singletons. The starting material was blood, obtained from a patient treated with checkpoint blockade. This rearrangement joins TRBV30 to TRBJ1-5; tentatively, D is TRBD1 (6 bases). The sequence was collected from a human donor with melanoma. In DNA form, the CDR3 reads TGTGCCTGGAGTCCAGGGGTGCAGCCCCAGCATTTT. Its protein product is CAWSPGVQPQHF.